A single sample is the source of the 25 T cell receptor beta chains below, sequenced in a study of cytomegalovirus exposure and HLA in healthy donors (TCRdb year 2017). Receptor amplification or capture employed the immunoSEQ multiplex PCR assay. For the multiplex PCR, a mixture combining 60 forward primers for TCR Vbeta segments and 13 reverse primers for TCR Jbeta segments was used. As stored in TCRdb, this immuneACCESS dataset retains in-frame rearrangements with V and J assigned. A fraction of the clones does not appear; measured against another copy, unresolved V genes explain less than half of the discrepancy, and the remainder lacks a known reason. The sample table shows more than 95,000 clones, and over 9.5% are seen once. The ten largest clones add up to 4% to 5% of the sample. The specimen sequenced was PBMCs. These receptors came from a woman younger than 35 in good health and CMV-seropositive.

In its sample, this clone was seen a few times. Its ends do not fully match the called genes, so a read error is possible. The chain couples TRBV5-4 to TRBJ1-2; possible D gene TRBD1, 6 bases. The CDR3 contains 15 residues. The V gene's germline CDR1 is SGHNT and CDR2 YYREEE (reference sequence). DNA for the CDR3: TGTGCCAGCAGCCGGGGGGCGAAGGGGACCTATGGCTATACCTTC. Residues: CASSRGAKGTYGYTF.

The rearrangement uses TRBV19 and TRBJ2-2; possible D gene TRBD2, 6 bases. Germline V gives CDR1 LNHDA, CDR2 SQIVND (reference sequence). The CDR3 length is 13 residues. The V end lost 8 bases, the J end lost 5 bases, and 12 bases lay between the germline ends. This chain's CDR3 is CASSPSGTGELFF. The CDR3 nucleotides read TGTGCCAGTTCCCCCAGCGGGACCGGGGAGCTGTTTTTT.

The rearrangement links TRBV6-1 to TRBJ2-7, with TRBD2 as a possible D gene (6 bases). The germline gives CDR1 MNHNS, CDR2 SASEGT. CDR3 size: 12 residues. The ends were cut back, 7 bases at V and 6 bases at J, with 13 bases in the middle. CDR3 sequence (DNA): TGTGCCAGCAATACACAGGAGGGCGAGCAGTACTTC. Its protein product is CASNTQEGEQYF.

This clone was counted a few times. This chain uses TRBV7-9 with TRBJ2-1; a possible D gene is TRBD2 (5 bases). V was pared by 3 bases and J by 8 bases, with 8 bases between. The CDR3 is 12 amino acids. Looked up from germline, CDR1 is SEHNR and CDR2 is FQNEAQ (reference sequence). The CDR3 here is CASSFPRDEQFF. In DNA form, the CDR3 reads TGTGCCAGCAGCTTCCCGAGGGATGAGCAGTTCTTC.

This chain uses TRBV27 with TRBJ2-7; possible D gene TRBD2, 6 bases. The germline gives CDR1 MNHEY, CDR2 SMNVEV (reference sequence). The CDR3 contains 14 residues. Trimming removed 5 bases at V and 2 bases at J, with 13 bases between. The CDR3 coding sequence is TGTGCCAGCAGTCCGTTTAGCGGTCCCTACGAGCAGTACTTC. Translating it yields CASSPFSGPYEQYF.

The gene calls are TRBV27 and TRBJ2-7; tentatively, D is TRBD2 (6 bases). CDR1 and CDR2 (germline): MNHEY, SMNVEV (reference sequence). Trimming left V 6 bases short and J 6 bases short, with 18 bases between. This CDR3 is 14 amino acids long. CDR3 in DNA: TGTGCCAGCAGCACCCTGGGGGGAGGAGGCGAGCAGTACTTC. Amino acid sequence: CASSTLGGGGEQYF.

This chain uses TRBV28 with TRBJ2-7, with 8 bases that match TRBD1. The CDR3 is made up of 14 amino acids. Germline V gives CDR1 MDHEN, CDR2 SYDVKM. Trimming at V came to 5 bases and at J to 6 bases, leaving 9 bases not matched to a gene. The CDR3 is CASSQPGQAPEQYF. The CDR3 region has the DNA TGTGCCAGCAGTCAACCGGGACAGGCCCCCGAGCAGTACTTC.

V and J are TRBV7-2 and TRBJ2-7; D gene unclear. The CDR3 sequence is 15 residues long. CDR1 is SGHTA and CDR2 is FQGNSA in the germline V gene. V gave up 3 bases and J gave up 1 base, with 13 bases separating them. CDR3 sequence: CASSFTSYRSYEQYF. The CDR3 coding sequence is TGTGCCAGCAGCTTCACCTCCTACAGATCCTACGAGCAGTACTTC.

This clone turned up a few times. The chain joins TRBV10-3 to TRBJ1-1; D not certain. Germline V gives CDR1 ENHRY, CDR2 SYGVKD. Trimming took off 10 bases at V and 4 bases at J, with 10 bases between the two ends. The CDR3 consists of 11 residues. CDR3 sequence: CATLGSTEAFF. CDR3 coding DNA: TGTGCCACACTGGGGAGCACTGAAGCTTTCTTT.

The V gene is TRBV6-6, the J gene TRBJ1-2; a possible D gene is TRBD1 (6 bases). The CDR3 length is 13 residues. With 3 bases removed from V and 6 bases from J, the gap between germline ends came to 11 bases. Germline V CDR1 and CDR2: MNHNY, SVGAGI (reference sequence). CDR3 bases: TGTGCCAGCAGTTATTCGGCAGGGGATGGCTACACCTTC. It yields the protein CASSYSAGDGYTF.

V gene TRBV7-9 combines with J gene TRBJ2-5; 7 nucleotides align to TRBD2. J gave up 4 bases and V 5 bases, and 7 bases lay outside the gene matches. CDR1 and CDR2 (germline): SEHNR, FQNEAQ (reference sequence). This CDR3 has 14 amino acids. The CDR3 nucleotides read TGTGCCAGCAGCCTAACTGGCGGGAGAGAGACCCAGTACTTC. Its protein is CASSLTGGRETQYF.

The chain uses TRBV4-2 and TRBJ2-7; tentatively, D is TRBD2 (5 bases). The CDR3 is made up of 14 amino acids. Trimming shortened V by 2 bases and J by 5 bases, and 13 bases separated the two germline ends. Per the germline V gene, CDR1 is LGHNA and CDR2 is YNFKEQ. The CDR3 DNA sequence: TGTGCCAGCAGCCAATCTACTAGGTTCGACGAGCAGTACTTC. It encodes CASSQSTRFDEQYF.

The chain joins TRBV30 to TRBJ1-1, with D unresolved. Looked up from germline, CDR1 is GTSNPN and CDR2 is SVGIG (reference sequence). CDR3 length equals 13 residues. Trimming pared 3 bases from V and 1 base from J, leaving 9 bases between. The CDR3 here is CAWRFPGNTEAFF. As DNA, the CDR3 is TGTGCCTGGAGGTTTCCAGGGAACACTGAAGCTTTCTTT. Supplemented by reference TRBV30 and TRBJ1-1, the full variable domain reads SQTIHQWPATLVQPVGSPLSLECTVEGTSNPNLYWYRQAAGRGLQLLFYSVGIGQISSEVPQNLSASRPQDRQFILSSKKLLLSDSGFYLCAWRFPGNTEAFFGQGTRLTVV.

The CDR3: CSVATGQGGTEAFF. The CDR3 DNA follows: TGCAGCGTTGCAACGGGCCAGGGGGGCACTGAAGCTTTCTTT. This rearrangement joins TRBV29-1 to TRBJ1-1, with 7 bases that match TRBD1. CDR3 size: 14 residues. Trimming cost V 4 bases and J 4 bases; bases outside gene matches: 9. Germline CDR1 is SQVTM and CDR2 is ANQGSEA. Complete variable domain (other parts from reference TRBV29-1 and TRBJ1-1): SAVISQKPSRDICQRGTSLTIQCQVDSQVTMMFWYRQQPGQSLTLIATANQGSEATYESGFVIDKFPISRPNLTFSTLTVSNMSPEDSSIYLCSVATGQGGTEAFFGQGTRLTVV.

The chain has TRBV7-8 and TRBJ1-4, with 9 bases identical to TRBD1. V gave up 4 bases and J gave up 4 bases; unmatched junction bases: 4. From germline, CDR1 is SGHVS and CDR2 FQNEAQ. This CDR3 spans 15 amino acids. The CDR3 DNA is TGTGCCAGCAGCTGGGACAGGGCAAGTAATGAAAAACTGTTTTTT. Protein sequence: CASSWDRASNEKLFF.

The gene calls are TRBV18 and TRBJ2-2; D possibly corresponds to TRBD1 (5 bases). This CDR3 spans 15 amino acids. Germline V gene sequence: CDR1 KGHSH, CDR2 LQKENI. Trimming cost V 1 base and J 2 bases, with 8 bases left between them. This chain's CDR3 is CASSPRQTNTGELFF. The CDR3 DNA reads as TGTGCCAGCTCACCACGACAGACCAACACCGGGGAGCTGTTTTTT. The full variable domain, with the rest looked up from reference TRBV18 and TRBJ2-2, is NAGVMQNPRHLVRRRGQEARLRCSPMKGHSHVYWYRQLPEEGLKFMVYLQKENIIDESGMPKERFSAEFPKEGPSILRIQQVVRGDSAAYFCASSPRQTNTGELFFGEGSRLTVL.

In this sample, this clone turned up a few times. This sequence joins TRBV30 and TRBJ2-7, with D unresolved. From germline, CDR1 is GTSNPN and CDR2 SVGIG (reference sequence). Trimming left V 3 bases short and J 2 bases short, with 14 bases between. CDR3 length: 14 amino acids. CDR3 sequence: CAWSEVDTAYEQYF. The CDR3 DNA reads TGTGCCTGGAGCGAAGTAGACACAGCCTACGAGCAGTACTTC.

There are a few counts of this clone. The chain joins TRBV4-2 to TRBJ2-3; D is perhaps TRBD2 (6 bases). V lost 2 bases, J lost 6 bases, and 18 bases lay in between. There are 16 residues in the CDR3. Germline lookup yields CDR1 LGHNA and CDR2 YNFKEQ. The CDR3 coding sequence is TGTGCCAGCAGCCAAAAAACCGGGACTCCGTCGGATACGCAGTATTTT. This sequence encodes CASSQKTGTPSDTQYF.

This clone was recorded a few times. V and J are TRBV15 and TRBJ1-4; tentatively, D is TRBD1 (5 bases). V lost 8 bases and J lost 7, with 23 bases in between. This CDR3 contains 16 residues. In germline, CDR1 is LNHNV, CDR2 YYDKDF (reference sequence). The CDR3 nucleotides read TGTGCCACCGACATAGATCCGTCCGGGGGAGGTGAAAAACTGTTTTTT. Translation gives CATDIDPSGGGEKLFF.

The chain has TRBV9 and TRBJ2-2; no definite D call. The CDR3 covers 14 residues. With 0 bases removed from V and 8 bases from J, the gap between germline ends came to 11 bases. Germline CDR1 reads SGDLS; CDR2 reads YYNGEE. CDR3 region: CASSVGEVGGELFF. For the CDR3, the DNA is TGTGCCAGCAGCGTAGGAGAGGTCGGTGGGGAGCTGTTTTTT. Full variable domain (outside the CDR3, taken from reference TRBV9 and TRBJ2-2): DSGVTQTPKHLITATGQRVTLRCSPRSGDLSVYWYQQSLDQGLQFLIQYYNGEERAKGNILERFSAQQFPDLHSELNLSSLELGDSALYFCASSVGEVGGELFFGEGSRLTVL.

J is TRBJ2-7 and V is TRBV5-1; D is unresolved. CDR3 length: 14 residues. Between the trimmed V and J ends, which lost 5 bases and 2 bases, there was a span of 14 bases. Germline CDR1 reads SGHRS; CDR2 reads YFSETQ. The CDR3 region is CASRFLAGAYEQYF. The CDR3 nucleotides are TGCGCCAGCAGATTCCTCGCCGGTGCCTACGAGCAGTACTTC.

In its sample, this clone was seen a few times. The chain carries TRBV30 and TRBJ1-4; 7 nucleotides agree with TRBD1. The germline V gene encodes CDR1 GTSNPN and CDR2 SVGIG (reference sequence). This CDR3 has 15 amino acids. Unmatched junction bases numbered 8, after V lost 2 bases and J lost 5 bases. The CDR3 nucleotides are TGTGCCTGGAGTCCGTACAGGGGAGCGAATGAAAAACTGTTTTTT. Protein: CAWSPYRGANEKLFF.

This chain uses TRBV5-1 with TRBJ1-1, with 7 nucleotides matching TRBD1. The CDR3 loop spans 15 amino acids. The V and J ends lost 2 bases and 5 bases, in that order; junction bases with no gene match: 9. The germline CDR1 and CDR2 sequences are SGHRS and YFSETQ. The CDR3 coding sequence is TGCGCCAGCAGCTTTTCGGGACAGCGAAATACTGAAGCTTTCTTT. Translating gives CASSFSGQRNTEAFF. The entire variable domain, with the rest obtained from reference TRBV5-1 and TRBJ1-1, is as follows: KAGVTQTPRYLIKTRGQQVTLSCSPISGHRSVSWYQQTPGQGLQFLFEYFSETQRNKGNFPGRFSGRQFSNSRSEMNVSTLELGDSALYLCASSFSGQRNTEAFFGQGTRLTVV.

J is TRBJ2-3 and V is TRBV20-1; TRBD2 aligns across 7 bases. The V gene end was trimmed by 5 bases and the J gene end by 5 bases; junction bases not matched to a gene: 1. This CDR3 has 11 residues. The germline CDR1 and CDR2 sequences are DFQATT and SNEGSKA (reference sequence). The CDR3 is CSAGRVDTQYF. CDR3 nucleotides: TGCAGTGCTGGGAGGGTAGATACGCAGTATTTT.

The V call is TRBV9, the J call TRBJ2-7, with 7 bases fitting TRBD2. This CDR3 contains 12 residues. J was trimmed by 12 bases and V by 3 bases; bases with no gene match: 9. The germline V gene encodes CDR1 SGDLS and CDR2 YYNGEE. The CDR3, as DNA: TGTGCCAGCAGCGGGGCTAGCGGAGGGATGTACTTC. It is translated as CASSGASGGMYF.